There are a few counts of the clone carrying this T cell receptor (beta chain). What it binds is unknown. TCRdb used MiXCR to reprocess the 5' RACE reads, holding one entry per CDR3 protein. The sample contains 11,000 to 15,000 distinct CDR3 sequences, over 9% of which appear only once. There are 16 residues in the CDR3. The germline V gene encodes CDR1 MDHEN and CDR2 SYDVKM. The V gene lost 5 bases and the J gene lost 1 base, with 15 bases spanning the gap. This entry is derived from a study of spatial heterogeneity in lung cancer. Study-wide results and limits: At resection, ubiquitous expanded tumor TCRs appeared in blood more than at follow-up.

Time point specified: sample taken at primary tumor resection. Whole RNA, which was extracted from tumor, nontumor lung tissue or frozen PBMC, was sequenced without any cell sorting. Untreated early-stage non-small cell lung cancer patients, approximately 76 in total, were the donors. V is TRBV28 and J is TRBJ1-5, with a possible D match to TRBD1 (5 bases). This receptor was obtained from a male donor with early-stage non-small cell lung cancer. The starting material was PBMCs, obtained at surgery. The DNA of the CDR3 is TGTGCCAGCAGTGTCTCCAGGGCTTTGAGCAATCAGCCCCAGCATTTT. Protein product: CASSVSRALSNQPQHF.